These 4 T cell receptor beta chains came from one sample sequenced in a study of blood T cell repertoires in COVID-19. Method: immunoSEQ multiplex PCR; TCRdb's copy keeps in-frame clones and lacks some. This table holds 70,000 to 95,000 clones, roughly 79% found once. Sequencing input: peripheral blood. Receptor source: a woman aged 70-85 years with acute or convalescent COVID-19.

The genes are TRBV18 and TRBJ2-7; TRBD2 matches at 12 bases. In germline, CDR1 is KGHSH, CDR2 LQKENI. After removal of 3 bases from V and 4 bases from J, the junction contained 7 bases not matched to a gene. This CDR3 is built from 16 residues. The CDR3 protein is CASSPNTGTSGYEQYF. CDR3 sequence (DNA): TGTGCCAGCTCACCCAACACCGGGACTAGCGGGTACGAGCAGTACTTC.

The V gene is TRBV9, the J gene TRBJ1-3; D unclear. Germline assignment: CDR1 SGDLS and CDR2 YYNGEE. The germline V and J ends were trimmed by 2 bases and 0 bases, with 9 bases remaining between them. The CDR3 has 15 amino acids. In DNA form, the CDR3 reads TGTGCCAGCAGCGTCGGTCCCGGCTCTGGAAACACCATATATTTT. It translates to CASSVGPGSGNTIYF.

This clone was detected once. This chain links TRBV28 with TRBJ2-1; D is uncertain. From germline, CDR1 is MDHEN and CDR2 SYDVKM. Trimming shortened V by 3 bases and J by 9 bases, and 15 bases separated the two germline ends. This CDR3 contains 14 residues. This CDR3 reads CASSFPRLRVEQFF. The CDR3 DNA reads as TGTGCCAGCAGTTTCCCCCGACTCCGTGTTGAGCAGTTCTTC.

The CDR3, as DNA: TGCAGTGCTAGTCCCGCCGGGGGAAGACTAAACATTCAGTACTTC. Encoded protein: CSASPAGGRLNIQYF. This chain links TRBV20-1 with TRBJ2-4, with D possibly being TRBD2 (6 bases). Germline V CDR1 and CDR2: DFQATT, SNEGSKA (reference sequence). This CDR3 has 15 residues. Trimming cost V 3 bases and J 6 bases, with 18 bases left between them.